This TCR beta chain stems from a study of T cell responses to AZD1222 COVID-19 vaccine. The CDR3 sequence is 18 residues long. CDR1 is ENHRY and CDR2 is SYGVKD in the germline V gene. The J segment lost 8 bases and the V segment lost 6 bases, leaving 21 bases of the junction unmatched. Assay: immunoSEQ multiplex PCR; the TCRdb copy retains only in-frame clones and omits some. The sample carries roughly 120,000 clones, about 86% recorded once. V is TRBV10-3 and J is TRBJ1-2; 10 bases line up with TRBD1. Sequences were derived from peripheral blood, sampled on day 0 of AZD1222 vaccination. This TCR was sampled from an adult in good health. CDR3 DNA sequence: TGTGCCATCAGGGATACCCGTCAAGCCGGGACAGGGGATGGAGGCTACACCTTC. Protein: CAIRDTRQAGTGDGGYTF.